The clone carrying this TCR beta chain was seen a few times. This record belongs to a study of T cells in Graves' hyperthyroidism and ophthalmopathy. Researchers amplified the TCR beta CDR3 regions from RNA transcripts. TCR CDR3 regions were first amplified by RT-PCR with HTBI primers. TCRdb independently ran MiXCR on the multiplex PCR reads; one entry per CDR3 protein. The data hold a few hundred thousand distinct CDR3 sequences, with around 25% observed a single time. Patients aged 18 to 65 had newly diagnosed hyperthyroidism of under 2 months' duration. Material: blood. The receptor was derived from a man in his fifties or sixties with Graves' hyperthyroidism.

CDR3 nucleotides: TGTGCCAGCAGCTTCCGGACAGCTATCCCAACGAATTCACCCCTCCACTTT. Amino acid sequence: CASSFRTAIPTNSPLHF. The chain combines TRBV3-1 with TRBJ1-6, with TRBD1 as a possible D gene (6 bases). Germline CDR1 LGHDT, CDR2 YNNKEL (reference sequence). V lost 5 bases and J lost 7, with 21 bases in between. This CDR3 has 17 residues.